Shown below are 15 T cell receptor beta chains from a single sample sequenced in a study of shared clonotypes between healthy human individuals. Using immunoSEQ multiplex PCR, the repertoire was profiled, and TCRdb retains in-frame clones only, with some absent. The sample lists over a million clones, approximately 78% occurring once. The sample taken for sequencing was memory CD4+ T cells from PBMCs. Indicated subset: CD45RA-negative fraction. The receptors shown here come from a man aged 18 to 29 in good health. Some clones in this sample may be carry-over from other donors' samples.

As concerns this clone: Other DNA variants within this sample encode the same CDR3. J is TRBJ2-1 and V is TRBV7-2, with TRBD1 matching over 8 bases. The V and J ends lost 2 bases and 0 bases, in that order; junction bases with no gene match: 0. The length of the CDR3 is 15 residues. Germline values: CDR1 SGHTA, CDR2 FQGNSA. This chain's CDR3 is CASSLTGGSYNEQFF. The CDR3 coding sequence is TGTGCCAGCAGCTTAACAGGGGGCTCCTACAATGAGCAGTTCTTC.

The chain carries TRBV2 and TRBJ1-6, with unresolved D. V was clipped by 5 bases and J by 14 bases, with 7 bases between them. CDR1 is SNHLY and CDR2 is FYNNEI in the germline V gene. The CDR3 is 10 residues long. CDR3 nucleotide sequence: TGTGCCAGCAGTTACGGGTCCCTCCACTTT. Protein: CASSYGSLHF.

V usage is TRBV7-2 and J usage is TRBJ1-2; unclear D gene. Trimming took off 6 bases at V and 4 bases at J, with 6 bases between the two ends. From germline, CDR1 is SGHTA and CDR2 FQGNSA. The CDR3 has 11 residues. CDR3 sequence (DNA): TGTGCCAGCAGTTTCTCCTATGGCTACACCTTC. Its translation is CASSFSYGYTF.

This clone was counted between two and nine times. The sample holds other DNA sequences that translate to the same CDR3. The V gene is TRBV5-1, the J gene TRBJ2-2; no definite D call. This CDR3 has 14 residues. V was cut by 2 bases and J by 0 bases, with 5 bases left in between. Germline values: CDR1 SGHRS, CDR2 YFSETQ. In DNA form, the CDR3 reads TGCGCCAGCAGCTTAACAGCGAACACCGGGGAGCTGTTTTTT. It translates to CASSLTANTGELFF.

The chain's CDR3 is CASSEAKATEQYF. In DNA, the CDR3 is TGTGCCAGCAGTGAAGCGAAGGCCACCGAGCAGTACTTC. V is TRBV6-1 and J is TRBJ2-7; D gene unclear. The CDR3 extends over 13 amino acids. Per the germline V gene, CDR1 is MNHNS and CDR2 is SASEGT. The ends were cut back, 0 bases at V and 6 bases at J, with 9 bases in the middle.

J is TRBJ1-1 and V is TRBV29-1, with 11 bases that match TRBD1. CDR1 is SQVTM, CDR2 ANQGSEA, per germline. The CDR3 loop spans 14 amino acids. Trimming at V came to 4 bases and at J to 6 bases, leaving 7 bases not matched to a gene. The CDR3 region is CSVAPGQGDAEAFF. DNA for the CDR3: TGCAGCGTTGCACCGGGACAGGGGGACGCTGAAGCTTTCTTT.

The chain carries TRBV6-6 and TRBJ2-5, with D possibly being TRBD2 (6 bases). The germline V and J ends were trimmed by 0 bases and 4 bases, with 12 bases remaining between them. The CDR3 is 15 residues long. Germline CDR1 is MNHNY and CDR2 is SVGAGI (reference sequence). CDR3 protein: CASSYSRREGETQYF. CDR3 sequence (DNA): TGTGCCAGCAGTTACTCGAGGCGGGAAGGAGAGACCCAGTACTTC.

The V call is TRBV10-2, the J call TRBJ2-3, with 9 bases lining up with TRBD2. Germline loops: CDR1 WSHSY, CDR2 SAAADI. The CDR3 has 14 amino acids. With V trimmed by 4 bases and J by 1 base, 0 bases remained unmatched. This chain's CDR3 is CASSGTSGTDTQYF. As DNA, the CDR3 is TGCGCCAGCAGTGGGACTAGCGGCACAGATACGCAGTATTTT.

J is TRBJ1-1 and V is TRBV10-3, with D unresolved. The V gene's germline CDR1 is ENHRY and CDR2 SYGVKD. CDR3 length equals 14 residues. V lost 2 bases to trimming and J lost 0 bases, with 7 bases between them. The CDR3 DNA follows: TGTGCCATCAGTGAGGTAGCCATGAACACTGAAGCTTTCTTT. Its protein is CAISEVAMNTEAFF.

The chain recombines TRBV5-1 with TRBJ2-7; 8 bases line up with TRBD2. The CDR3 length is 15 residues. With 3 bases clipped from V and 1 base from J, the junction kept 6 bases outside the gene matches. Germline V gene sequence: CDR1 SGHRS, CDR2 YFSETQ. This CDR3 is CASSWSGSPSYEQYF. The CDR3 DNA sequence: TGCGCCAGCAGCTGGAGCGGGAGCCCTTCCTACGAGCAGTACTTC.

As concerns this clone: Other DNA sequences within the sample encode an identical CDR3. V is TRBV28 and J is TRBJ1-1; D possibly corresponds to TRBD1 (5 bases). The V and J ends lost 2 bases and 1 base respectively, with 11 bases between them. CDR3 size: 15 residues. Germline loops: CDR1 MDHEN, CDR2 SYDVKM. The CDR3 DNA reads as TGTGCCAGCAGTTTAATCGGGACGGAGAACACTGAAGCTTTCTTT. Amino acids: CASSLIGTENTEAFF.

This sequence joins TRBV2 and TRBJ2-5, with 10 bases matching TRBD1. Losses at the gene ends were 7 bases for V and 7 bases for J; bases not matched to a gene: 9. Germline V gene lookup returns CDR1 SNHLY and CDR2 FYNNEI. This CDR3 region has 14 residues. This CDR3 is CASTGTGALGTQYF. In DNA, the CDR3 is TGTGCCAGCACCGGGACAGGGGCCCTAGGGACCCAGTACTTC.

As regards this clone: The sample carries other DNA sequences with the same CDR3. The chain links TRBV12-5 to TRBJ2-3; perhaps TRBD2 as D (5 bases). Germline V gene data show CDR1 as LGHNT and CDR2 as FRNRAP. The CDR3 loop spans 14 amino acids. Trimming left V 3 bases short and J 1 base short, with 8 bases between. CDR3 protein: CASGLGSGTDTQYF. The DNA for the CDR3 is TGTGCTAGTGGTTTAGGTAGCGGCACAGATACGCAGTATTTT.

This clone has a handful of counts. The chain has TRBV5-5 and TRBJ1-2; D is uncertain. This CDR3 comprises 15 residues. The germline V gene has CDR1 SGHKS and CDR2 YYEKEE (reference sequence). Trimming pared 2 bases from V and 0 bases from J, leaving 11 bases between. CDR3 sequence reads: CASSFLPDSNYGYTF. Here the CDR3 DNA reads TGTGCCAGCAGCTTTTTGCCAGACTCTAACTATGGCTACACCTTC.

The chain carries TRBV5-1 and TRBJ1-2; no clear D. The germline CDR1 and CDR2 sequences are SGHRS and YFSETQ. This CDR3 has 13 amino acids. The V gene lost 4 bases and the J gene lost 2 bases, with 9 bases spanning the gap. CDR3 sequence: CASSEEANYGYTF. CDR3 coding DNA: TGCGCCAGCAGCGAAGAGGCCAACTATGGCTACACCTTC.